These T cell receptor beta chains were read from a single sample in a study of T cells after yellow fever vaccination. TCRdb reanalysed the 5' RACE reads using MiXCR and keeps one entry per CDR3 protein. The sample includes some 340,000 distinct CDR3 sequences, approximately 4% of them seen just once. Specimen: PBMCs, collected 5 days after the yellow fever booster vaccination. The receptors were gathered from a young man who received the YFV17D yellow fever vaccine. The CDR3 runs from the conserved cysteine through the conserved F or W. A D gene is named only where the DNA matches it firmly. Only some rows state a clone size, as once, few, many or a class for expanded clones.

j_gene	d_gene	abundance	v_gene	CDR3nt	CDR3aa
TRBJ1-1	.	few	TRBV7-3	TGTGCCAGCAGCTCCTCCTCAGGGATGACTGAAGCTTTCTTT	CASSSSSGMTEAFF
TRBJ2-2	.	.	TRBV15	TGTGCCACCAGCATCGGTCACAGGGATGGCGGGGAGCTGTTTTTT	CATSIGHRDGGELFF
TRBJ2-1	TRBD2	.	TRBV7-6	TGTGCCAGCAGCTTAGTCCCGGGACTAGCGGGGGAAGAGCAGTTCTTC	CASSLVPGLAGEEQFF
TRBJ2-1	TRBD2	few	TRBV28	TGTGCCAGCACCCCACTGGACGGGGGGGCTGGAGGGTACAATGAGCAGTTCTTC	CASTPLDGGAGGYNEQFF
TRBJ2-3	TRBD2	.	TRBV6-2/TRBV6-3	TGTGCCAGCAGTTGGTTTCGACTAGCGGATACGCAGTATTTT	CASSWFRLADTQYF
TRBJ1-6	TRBD1	few	TRBV10-3	TGTGCCATCAGTGAAAGGGACAGGGATTCACCCCTCCACTTT	CAISERDRDSPLHF
TRBJ1-5	.	many	TRBV12-3/TRBV12-4	TGTGCCAGCAGTGTCCTGGGGCAGGGGAATCAACAGCCCCAGCATTTT	CASSVLGQGNQQPQHF
TRBJ2-1	TRBD2	.	TRBV27	TGTGCCAGCAGTCCTTTAGCGGGGGGTCTAATTAATGAGCAGTTCTTC	CASSPLAGGLINEQFF
TRBJ1-2	TRBD1	.	TRBV6-5	TGTGCCAGCAGGGCGGGACAGACAAACTATGGCTACACCTTC	CASRAGQTNYGYTF
TRBJ2-7	.	many	TRBV30	TGTGCCTGGAGTGGAACCGACAGCTCCTACGAGCAGTACTTC	CAWSGTDSSYEQYF
TRBJ1-1	TRBD1	.	TRBV12-3/TRBV12-4	TGTGCCAGCAGTGCCGGACAGGTAGGGTTGTATGGTTTCTTT	CASSAGQVGLYGFF
TRBJ1-2	.	few	TRBV7-2	TGTGCCAGCAGCTTAGTTAGGGGGGAGCTCCAGAGCTATGGCTACACCTTC	CASSLVRGELQSYGYTF
TRBJ2-5	.	.	TRBV11-2	TGTGCCAGCAGCTCGACCCGGTACCAAGAGACCCAGTACTTC	CASSSTRYQETQYF
TRBJ2-1	TRBD1	.	TRBV5-4	TGTGCCAGCAGCTGGGGACAGGGGGCGCGCAATGAGCAGTTCTTC	CASSWGQGARNEQFF
TRBJ1-5	TRBD1	few	TRBV20-1	TGCAGTGCTAGGCCGGACAGGGACAATCAGCCCCAGCATTTT	CSARPDRDNQPQHF
TRBJ2-2	.	many	TRBV4-3	TGCGCCAGCAGCCAGCAGTTTAGTTCCGGGGAGCTGTTTTTT	CASSQQFSSGELFF
TRBJ1-2	.	.	TRBV4-1	TGCGCCAGCCGGACAGAGAACTATGGCTACACCTTC	CASRTENYGYTF
TRBJ2-3	TRBD2	few	TRBV5-1	TGCGCCGGAAGGGAGGGAAGCACAGATACGCAGTATTTT	CAGREGSTDTQYF
TRBJ1-4	.	few	TRBV20-1	TGCAGTGCTACTCCCCCTGGTTTTCACAAGGAAAAACTGTTTTTT	CSATPPGFHKEKLFF
TRBJ1-4	.	.	TRBV24-1	TGTGCCACCAGTGCCCTGAAACAGGGAAAAAATGAAAAACTGTTTTTT	CATSALKQGKNEKLFF